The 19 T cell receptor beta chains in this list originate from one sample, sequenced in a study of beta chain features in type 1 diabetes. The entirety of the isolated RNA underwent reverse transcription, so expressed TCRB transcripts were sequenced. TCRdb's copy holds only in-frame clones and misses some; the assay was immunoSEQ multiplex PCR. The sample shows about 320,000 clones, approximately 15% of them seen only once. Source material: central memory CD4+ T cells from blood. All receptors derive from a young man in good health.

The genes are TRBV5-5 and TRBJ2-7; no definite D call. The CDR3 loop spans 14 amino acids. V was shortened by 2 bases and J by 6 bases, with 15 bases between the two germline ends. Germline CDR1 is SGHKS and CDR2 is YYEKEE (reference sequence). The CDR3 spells CASSFRPDKTEQYF. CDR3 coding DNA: TGTGCCAGCAGCTTTCGACCTGACAAAACCGAGCAGTACTTC. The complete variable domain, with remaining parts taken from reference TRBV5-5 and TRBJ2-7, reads DAGVTQSPTHLIKTRGQQVTLRCSPISGHKSVSWYQQVLGQGPQFIFQYYEKEERGRGNFPDRFSARQFPNYSSELNVNALLLGDSALYLCASSFRPDKTEQYFGPGTRLTVT.

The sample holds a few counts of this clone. CDR3 DNA sequence: TGTGCCAGCAGCCAAGTCGGGGGAACCGGGGAGCTGTTTTTT. Translating gives CASSQVGGTGELFF. The chain links TRBV7-8 to TRBJ2-2; possible D gene TRBD2, 6 bases. V lost 5 bases to trimming and J lost 5 bases, with 12 bases between them. The CDR3 is 14 residues long. Germline V CDR1 and CDR2: SGHVS, FQNEAQ.

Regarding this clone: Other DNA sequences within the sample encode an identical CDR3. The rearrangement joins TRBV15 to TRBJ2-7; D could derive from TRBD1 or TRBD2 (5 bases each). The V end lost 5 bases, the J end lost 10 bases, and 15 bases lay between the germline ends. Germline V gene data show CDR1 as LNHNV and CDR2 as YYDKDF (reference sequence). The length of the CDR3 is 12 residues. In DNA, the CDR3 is TGTGCCACCAGCCTGGGGCCTCGGGGACAGTACGTC. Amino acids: CATSLGPRGQYV.

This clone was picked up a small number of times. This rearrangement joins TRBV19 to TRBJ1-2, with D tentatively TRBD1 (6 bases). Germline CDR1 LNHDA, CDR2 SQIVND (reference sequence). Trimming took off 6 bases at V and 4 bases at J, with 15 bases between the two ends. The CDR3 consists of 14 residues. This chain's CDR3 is CASRGQSYGYGYTF. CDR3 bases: TGTGCCAGTAGAGGACAGTCCTACGGCTATGGCTACACCTTC.

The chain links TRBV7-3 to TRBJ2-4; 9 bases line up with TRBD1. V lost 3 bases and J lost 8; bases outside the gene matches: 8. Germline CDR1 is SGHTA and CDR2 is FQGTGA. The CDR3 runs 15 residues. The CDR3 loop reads CASSFPGQGGDIQYF. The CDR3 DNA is TGTGCCAGCAGCTTCCCGGGACAGGGAGGAGACATTCAGTACTTC.

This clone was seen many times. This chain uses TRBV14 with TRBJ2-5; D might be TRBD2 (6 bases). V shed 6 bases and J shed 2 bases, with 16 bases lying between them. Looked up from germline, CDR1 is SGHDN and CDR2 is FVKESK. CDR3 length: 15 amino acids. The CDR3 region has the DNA TGTGCCAGCAGGCTGAATAGCGGCCTACAAGAGACCCAGTACTTC. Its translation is CASRLNSGLQETQYF.

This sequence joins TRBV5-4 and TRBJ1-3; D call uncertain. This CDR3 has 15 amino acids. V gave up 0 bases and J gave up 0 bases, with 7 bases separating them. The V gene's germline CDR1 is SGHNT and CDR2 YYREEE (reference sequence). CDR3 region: CASSLVSDSGNTIYF. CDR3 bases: TGTGCCAGCAGCTTGGTGTCGGACTCTGGAAACACCATATATTTT.

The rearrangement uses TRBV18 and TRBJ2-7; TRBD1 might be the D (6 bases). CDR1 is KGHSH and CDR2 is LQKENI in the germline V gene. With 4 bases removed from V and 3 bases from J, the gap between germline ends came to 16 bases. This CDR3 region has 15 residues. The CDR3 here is CASSLAEGDNYEQYV. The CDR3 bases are TGTGCCAGCTCACTGGCCGAGGGGGATAACTACGAGCAGTACGTC.

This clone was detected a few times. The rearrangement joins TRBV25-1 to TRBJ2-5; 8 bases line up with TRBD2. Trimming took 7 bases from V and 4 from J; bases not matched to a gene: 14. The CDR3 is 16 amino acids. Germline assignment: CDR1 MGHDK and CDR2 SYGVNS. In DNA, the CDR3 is TGTGCCAGCACAAACCCGACTCTAGCGGGTGTAGAGACCCAGTACTTC. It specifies CASTNPTLAGVETQYF.

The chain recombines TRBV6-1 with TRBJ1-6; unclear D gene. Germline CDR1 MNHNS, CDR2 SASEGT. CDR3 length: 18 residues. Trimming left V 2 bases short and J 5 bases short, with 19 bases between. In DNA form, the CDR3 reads TGTGCCAGCAGTGAAAGCGAGAGAGGGTTCTTCAATAATTCACCCCTCCACTTT. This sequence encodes CASSESERGFFNNSPLHF.

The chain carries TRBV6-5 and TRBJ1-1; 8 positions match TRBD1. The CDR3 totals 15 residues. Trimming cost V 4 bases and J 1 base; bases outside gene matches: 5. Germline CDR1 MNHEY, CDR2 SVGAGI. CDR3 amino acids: CASSSDRGPNTEAFF. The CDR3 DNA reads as TGTGCCAGCAGTTCCGACAGGGGACCGAACACTGAAGCTTTCTTT.

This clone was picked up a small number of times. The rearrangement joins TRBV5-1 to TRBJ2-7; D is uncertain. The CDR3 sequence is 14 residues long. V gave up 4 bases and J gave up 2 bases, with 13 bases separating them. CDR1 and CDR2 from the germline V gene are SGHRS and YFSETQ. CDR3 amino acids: CASSPATNPYEQYF. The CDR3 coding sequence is TGCGCCAGCAGCCCCGCGACGAACCCCTACGAGCAGTACTTC.

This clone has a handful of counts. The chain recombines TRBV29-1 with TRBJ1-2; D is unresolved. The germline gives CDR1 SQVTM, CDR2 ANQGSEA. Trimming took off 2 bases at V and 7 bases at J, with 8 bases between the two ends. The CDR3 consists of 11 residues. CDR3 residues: CSVEKERGYTF. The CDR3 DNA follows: TGCAGCGTTGAAAAGGAGCGTGGCTACACCTTC.

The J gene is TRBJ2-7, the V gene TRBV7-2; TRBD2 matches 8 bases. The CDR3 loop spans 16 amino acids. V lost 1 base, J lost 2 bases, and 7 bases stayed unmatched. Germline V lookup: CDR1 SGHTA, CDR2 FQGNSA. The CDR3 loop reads CASSLEGGRMPYEQYV. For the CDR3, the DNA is TGTGCCAGCAGCTTAGAGGGCGGGAGGATGCCCTACGAGCAGTACGTC.

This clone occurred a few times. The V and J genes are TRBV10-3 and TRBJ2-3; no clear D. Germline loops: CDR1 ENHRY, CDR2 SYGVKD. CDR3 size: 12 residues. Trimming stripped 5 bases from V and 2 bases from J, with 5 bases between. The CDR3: CAISQNTDTQYF. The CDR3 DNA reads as TGTGCCATCAGTCAGAACACAGATACGCAGTATTTT.

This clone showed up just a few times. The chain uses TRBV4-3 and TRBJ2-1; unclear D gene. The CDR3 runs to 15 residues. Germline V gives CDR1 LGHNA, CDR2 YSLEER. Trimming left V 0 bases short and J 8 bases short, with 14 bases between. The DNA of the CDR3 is TGCGCCAGCAGCCAAGAAAGTGGATACGGCTATGAGCAGTTCTTC. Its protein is CASSQESGYGYEQFF.

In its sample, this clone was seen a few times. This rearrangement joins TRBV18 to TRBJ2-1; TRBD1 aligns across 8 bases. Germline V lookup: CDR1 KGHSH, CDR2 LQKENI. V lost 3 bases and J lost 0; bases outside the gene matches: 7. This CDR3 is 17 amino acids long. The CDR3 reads CASSPGTGSSSYNEQFF. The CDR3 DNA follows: TGTGCCAGCTCACCGGGGACAGGATCGAGCTCCTACAATGAGCAGTTCTTC. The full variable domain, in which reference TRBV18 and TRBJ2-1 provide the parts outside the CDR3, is NAGVMQNPRHLVRRRGQEARLRCSPMKGHSHVYWYRQLPEEGLKFMVYLQKENIIDESGMPKERFSAEFPKEGPSILRIQQVVRGDSAAYFCASSPGTGSSSYNEQFFGPGTRLTVL.

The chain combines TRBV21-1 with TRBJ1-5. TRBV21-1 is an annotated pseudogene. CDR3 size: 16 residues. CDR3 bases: TGTGCCAGCAGCAAAGCGAGACAGGAGGGGGATCAGCCCCAGCATTTT. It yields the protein CASSKARQEGDQPQHF.

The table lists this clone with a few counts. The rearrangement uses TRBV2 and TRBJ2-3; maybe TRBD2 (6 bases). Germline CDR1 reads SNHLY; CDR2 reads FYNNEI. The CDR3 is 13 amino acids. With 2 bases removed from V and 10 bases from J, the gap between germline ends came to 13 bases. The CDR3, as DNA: TGTGCCAGCAGTGAATTTGGGCGGGATCCGCAGTATTTT. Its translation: CASSEFGRDPQYF.